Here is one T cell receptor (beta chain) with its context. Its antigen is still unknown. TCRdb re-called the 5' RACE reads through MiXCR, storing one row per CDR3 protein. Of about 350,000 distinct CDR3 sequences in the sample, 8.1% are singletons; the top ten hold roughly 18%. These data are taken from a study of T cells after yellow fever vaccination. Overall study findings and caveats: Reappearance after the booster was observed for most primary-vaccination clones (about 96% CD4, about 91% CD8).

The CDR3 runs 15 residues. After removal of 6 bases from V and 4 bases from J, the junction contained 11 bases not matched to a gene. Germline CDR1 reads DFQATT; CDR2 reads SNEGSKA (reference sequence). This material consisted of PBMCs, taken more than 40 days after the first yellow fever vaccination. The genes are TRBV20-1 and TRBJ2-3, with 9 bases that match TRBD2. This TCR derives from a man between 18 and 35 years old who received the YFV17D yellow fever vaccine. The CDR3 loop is CSATGRGGVSDTQYF. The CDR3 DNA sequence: TGCAGTGCGACGGGGCGCGGGGGGGTATCAGATACGCAGTATTTT.